The TCR beta chain described here comes from a study of CD8 T cells in Susac syndrome. The RNA input was roughly 0.45 to 1 ug, and it was reverse transcribed with random hexamers. TCR beta CDR3 was amplified by immunoSEQ covering 54 Vbeta and 13 Jbeta. TCRdb analysed the immunoSEQ multiplex PCR reads with MiXCR anew, one entry per CDR3 protein. The sample shows 130,000 or so distinct CDR3 sequences, roughly 80% of them seen only once. Trimming shortened V by 3 bases and J by 6 bases, and 17 bases separated the two germline ends. The CDR3 length is 16 residues. Germline-derived CDR1 and CDR2 are MNHEY and SVGAGI.

Specimen: CD8+ T cells from PBMCs. The V gene is TRBV6-5, the J gene TRBJ2-2; D is perhaps TRBD2 (5 bases). The TCR sequence derives from a human donor with multiple sclerosis. The CDR3 bases are TGTGCCAGCAGTTATGGCGCGGAGGTAGGCGCCGGGGAGCTGTTTTTT. It encodes CASSYGAEVGAGELFF.